Below are 2 T cell receptor beta chains sequenced from a single sample in a study of response to subunit inactivated influenza vaccine. TCRdb re-called the RT-PCR reads with MiXCR, one entry per CDR3 protein. This repertoire shows around 530,000 distinct CDR3 sequences, approximately 10% found once; its top ten account for 9.5% to 13%. Sequencing used PBMCs from blood, obtained on the day of vaccination. All receptors derive from a man aged 50 to 59 who received an inactivated influenza vaccine.

This clonotype was seen a few times. The chain couples TRBV4-2 to TRBJ1-4, with TRBD1 matching 7 bases. The trim removed 4 bases at V and 5 bases at J, leaving 10 bases unmatched. Germline CDR1 reads LGHNA; CDR2 reads YNFKEQ. This CDR3 is 16 amino acids long. The CDR3, as DNA: TGTGCCAGCAGCCCAAGCCCGGGACAGCTAAATGAAAAACTGTTTTTT. Translating it yields CASSPSPGQLNEKLFF.

In this sample, this clonotype turned up a few times. The rearrangement links TRBV12-3 or TRBV12-4 to TRBJ2-5; TRBD2 agrees at 13 bases. V dropped 5 bases and J dropped 4; count of bases not matched to a gene: 4. This CDR3 region has 15 residues. For the CDR3, the DNA is TGTGCCAGCAGTCCACTAGCGGGAGGGGCAGAGACCCAGTACTTC. It translates to CASSPLAGGAETQYF.